Following are 20 T cell receptor beta chains from one sample sequenced in a study of shared clonotypes between healthy human individuals. Sequencing was performed with immunoSEQ multiplex PCR; in TCRdb, only in-frame clones are kept and a portion is missing. Of approximately 350,000 clones listed, 96% were seen once; the top ten hold approximately 0.3%. Sample: memory CD8+ T cells sorted from blood. As for subset: CD45RO+ cells pooled with CCR7-negative TemRA cells. The receptors shown here come from a man aged 30 to 39 in good health.

The CDR3 here is CASSKGRGQSTDTQYF. CDR3 coding DNA: TGTGCCAGTAGCAAGGGACGGGGACAGAGCACAGATACGCAGTATTTT. This sequence joins TRBV19 and TRBJ2-3, with 7 bases fitting TRBD1. J lost 0 bases, V lost 6 bases, and 9 bases had no gene match. The length of the CDR3 is 16 residues. Looked up from germline, CDR1 is LNHDA and CDR2 is SQIVND (reference sequence).

The chain has TRBV7-7 and TRBJ1-2, with 8 bases that match TRBD1. The CDR3 is 12 residues long. In germline, CDR1 is SSHAT, CDR2 FNYEAQ (reference sequence). CDR3 sequence: CARMTGADGYTF. For the CDR3, the DNA is TGTGCTAGAATGACAGGGGCGGATGGCTACACCTTC.

This clone was seen a handful of times. CDR3 bases: TGTGCCTGGAGGCCGGGGGCGGCTGAAGCTTTCTTT. It specifies CAWRPGAAEAFF. The rearrangement links TRBV30 to TRBJ1-1; TRBD1 might be the D (6 bases). The CDR3 spans 12 residues. Looked up from germline, CDR1 is GTSNPN and CDR2 is SVGIG (reference sequence). V lost 3 bases and J 6 bases, leaving 11 bases between the germline ends.

The chain combines TRBV4-1 with TRBJ2-1, with D possibly matching TRBD2 (6 bases). The V end was cut by 0 bases, the J end by 3 bases, with 9 bases between. The CDR3 totals 15 residues. Germline V gives CDR1 MGHRA, CDR2 YSYEKL. CDR3: CASSQDGTVYNEQFF. The CDR3 DNA reads TGCGCCAGCAGCCAAGACGGGACTGTCTACAATGAGCAGTTCTTC.

This chain uses TRBV10-3 with TRBJ2-7, with TRBD2 matching 9 bases. The CDR3 runs to 19 residues. Germline-derived CDR1 and CDR2 are ENHRY and SYGVKD. Losses at the gene ends were 4 bases for V and 3 bases for J; bases not matched to a gene: 19. The DNA for the CDR3 is TGTGCCATCAGTGGGGCGGTTGATCGGCTAGCGGGACCGCTCTACGAGCAGTACTTC. As protein: CAISGAVDRLAGPLYEQYF.

About this clone: No conserved phenylalanine or tryptophan ends this CDR3, so it is likely a read error. The chain combines TRBV5-1 with TRBJ2-7; TRBD1 might be the D (6 bases). The V and J ends lost 4 bases and 2 bases respectively, with 10 bases between them. Germline V gene data show CDR1 as SGHRS and CDR2 as YFSETQ. This CDR3 has 13 residues. Here the CDR3 reads CASSRTATYEQYL. In DNA form, the CDR3 reads TGCGCCAGCAGCCGGACAGCTACCTACGAGCAGTACCTC.

The V call is TRBV6-1, the J call TRBJ2-3, with TRBD1 matching over 7 bases. Germline V gene data show CDR1 as MNHNS and CDR2 as SASEGT. The J segment lost 0 bases and the V segment lost 1 base, leaving 4 bases of the junction unmatched. The CDR3 totals 16 residues. The CDR3 sequence: CASSEVAGGSTDTQYF. DNA for the CDR3: TGTGCCAGCAGTGAAGTGGCAGGGGGTAGCACAGATACGCAGTATTTT.

V and J are TRBV11-3 and TRBJ2-2, with TRBD2 matching 11 bases. CDR1 is SGHNT and CDR2 is YENEEA in the germline V gene. The V gene end was trimmed by 5 bases and the J gene end by 0 bases; junction bases not matched to a gene: 2. CDR3 length equals 16 residues. DNA of the CDR3: TGTGCCAGCAGCGGTAGCGGGAGGGCGAACACCGGGGAGCTGTTTTTT. It specifies CASSGSGRANTGELFF.

This clone was found once. The chain recombines TRBV7-2 with TRBJ1-2; D may be TRBD1 (6 bases). V was shortened by 3 bases and J by 4 bases, with 9 bases between the two germline ends. This CDR3 is built from 13 residues. Germline CDR1 and CDR2: SGHTA and FQGNSA. The CDR3 region is CASSLGGPYGYTF. Written as DNA, the CDR3 is TGTGCCAGCAGCTTGGGGGGGCCCTATGGCTACACCTTC.

The V gene is TRBV11-2, the J gene TRBJ2-7; D is uncertain. CDR1 is SGHAT and CDR2 is FQNNGV in the germline V gene. The CDR3 extends over 11 amino acids. V was cut by 3 bases and J by 6 bases, with 6 bases left in between. CDR3 protein: CASSFTPEQYF. DNA for the CDR3: TGTGCCAGCAGCTTCACCCCCGAGCAGTACTTC.

CDR3 sequence: CASSRDSGGNEQFF. The DNA for the CDR3 is TGCGCCAGCAGCAGGGACTCTGGGGGTAATGAGCAGTTCTTC. The V and J genes are TRBV10-1 and TRBJ2-1, with a weak D call TRBD2 (6 bases). This CDR3 is built from 14 residues. Germline V gives CDR1 WNHNN, CDR2 SYGVQD (reference sequence). V was clipped by 6 bases and J by 7 bases, with 16 bases between them.

The V call is TRBV5-4, the J call TRBJ2-7, with TRBD2 as a possible D gene (6 bases). CDR1 and CDR2 from the germline V gene are SGHNT and YYREEE (reference sequence). V lost 4 bases to trimming and J lost 2 bases, with 13 bases between them. The CDR3 has 14 residues. As DNA, the CDR3 is TGTGCCAGCAGCCGGGACGGACTAACCTACGAGCAGTACTTC. Translated: CASSRDGLTYEQYF.

This chain links TRBV29-1 with TRBJ2-1; 10 bases map to TRBD2. From germline, CDR1 is SQVTM and CDR2 ANQGSEA. The ends lost 6 bases at V and 7 bases at J; junction bases unmatched: 12. The CDR3 covers 15 residues. CDR3 sequence (DNA): TGCAGCGTGAGAAAAGCGGGAGGGATACGAAATGAGCAGTTCTTC. Amino acid sequence: CSVRKAGGIRNEQFF.

The V call is TRBV18, the J call TRBJ2-6; possibly TRBD1 for D (6 bases). The germline V and J ends were trimmed by 3 bases and 2 bases, with 8 bases remaining between them. Germline values: CDR1 KGHSH, CDR2 LQKENI. The CDR3 is 15 residues long. This CDR3 reads CASSPSGAGANVLTF. In nucleotides, the CDR3 is TGTGCCAGCTCACCTTCAGGGGCTGGGGCCAACGTCCTGACTTTC.

V gene TRBV27 combines with J gene TRBJ2-4, with D maybe TRBD2 (5 bases). The V end lost 6 bases, the J end lost 0 bases, and 21 bases lay between the germline ends. The CDR3 is 18 amino acids. Per the germline V gene, CDR1 is MNHEY and CDR2 is SMNVEV (reference sequence). In nucleotides, the CDR3 is TGTGCCAGCAGCGCCAGCCTGAGGGAGATCCTAGCCAAAAACATTCAGTACTTC. Protein sequence: CASSASLREILAKNIQYF.

V usage is TRBV2 and J usage is TRBJ2-3; unclear D gene. Germline CDR1 reads SNHLY; CDR2 reads FYNNEI. CDR3 size: 11 residues. The CDR3 DNA follows: TGTGCGGTTTCGAGCACAGATACGCAGTATTTT. It specifies CAVSSTDTQYF. The complete variable domain, with remaining parts taken from reference TRBV2 and TRBJ2-3, reads EPEVTQTPSHQVTQMGQEVILRCVPISNHLYFYWYRQILGQKVEFLVSFYNNEISEKSEIFDDQFSVERPDGSNFTLKIRSTKLEDSAMYFCAVSSTDTQYFGPGTRLTVL.

Here the CDR3 reads CASSLPGLTEAFF. CDR3 DNA: TGTGCCAGCAGTTTGCCGGGACTGACCGAAGCTTTCTTT. The chain combines TRBV28 with TRBJ1-1, with a possible D match to TRBD1 (5 bases). Germline V CDR1 and CDR2: MDHEN, SYDVKM. V lost 3 bases, J lost 8 bases, and 13 bases lay in between. The CDR3 is made up of 13 amino acids.

Notes on this clone: Distinct nucleotide sequences in the sample also encode this CDR3. The chain has TRBV11-2 and TRBJ1-5, with D uncertain. This CDR3 region has 11 residues. Trimming stripped 5 bases from V and 4 bases from J, with 3 bases between. The V gene's germline CDR1 is SGHAT and CDR2 FQNNGV. CDR3 protein: CASSRNQPQHF. The DNA for the CDR3 is TGTGCCAGCAGCCGAAATCAGCCCCAGCATTTT.

The chain carries TRBV5-1 and TRBJ2-5, with TRBD2 matching 7 bases. This CDR3 has 13 residues. The germline CDR1 and CDR2 sequences are SGHRS and YFSETQ. With 9 bases clipped from V and 2 bases from J, the junction kept 7 bases outside the gene matches. CDR3 nucleotides: TGCGCCACCGGGGCGGGGGTACAAGAGACCCAGTACTTC. It is translated as CATGAGVQETQYF.

The chain joins TRBV7-9 to TRBJ2-1; D is uncertain. Per germline, CDR1 SEHNR and CDR2 FQNEAQ (reference sequence). With 3 bases removed from V and 13 bases from J, the gap between germline ends came to 16 bases. The CDR3 length is 13 residues. CDR3 loop: CASSFTAAGSQFF. The CDR3, as DNA: TGTGCCAGCAGCTTTACTGCAGCCGGGTCTCAGTTCTTC.